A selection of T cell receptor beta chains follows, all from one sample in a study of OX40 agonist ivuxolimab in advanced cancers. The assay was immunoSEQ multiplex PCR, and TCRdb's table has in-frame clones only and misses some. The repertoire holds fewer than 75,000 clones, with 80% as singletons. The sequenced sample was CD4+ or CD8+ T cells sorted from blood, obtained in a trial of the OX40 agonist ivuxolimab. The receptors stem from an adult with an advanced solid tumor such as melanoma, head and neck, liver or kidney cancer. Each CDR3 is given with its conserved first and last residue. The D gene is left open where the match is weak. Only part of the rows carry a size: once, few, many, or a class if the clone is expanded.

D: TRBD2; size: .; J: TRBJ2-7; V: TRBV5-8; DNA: TGTGCCAGCAGCCTCGCTGCGGGAGGGAGCAACGAGCAGTACTTC; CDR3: CASSLAAGGSNEQYF
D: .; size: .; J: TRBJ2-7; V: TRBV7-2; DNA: TGTGCCAGCAGCCCAGGGGGGTCCGAGCAGTACTTC; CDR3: CASSPGGSEQYF
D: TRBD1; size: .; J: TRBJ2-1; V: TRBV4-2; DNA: TGTGCCAGCAGCCTATGGACAGGGGGTGACAATGAGCAGTTCTTC; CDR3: CASSLWTGGDNEQFF
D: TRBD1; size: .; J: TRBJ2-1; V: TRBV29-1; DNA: TGCAGCGTTGGACAGGGGAGCAATGAGCAGTTCTTC; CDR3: CSVGQGSNEQFF
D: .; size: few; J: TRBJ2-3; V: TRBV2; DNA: TGTGCCAGCATGGCCCCCGGGGGTCCAACGCAGTATTTT; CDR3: CASMAPGGPTQYF
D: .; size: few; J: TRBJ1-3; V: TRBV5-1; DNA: TGCGCCAGCAGCTCTGGGGGCCACTCTGGAAACACCATATATTTT; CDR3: CASSSGGHSGNTIYF
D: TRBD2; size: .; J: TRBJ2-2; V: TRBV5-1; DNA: TGCGCCAGCAGCTGGACCGGACTAGCGGGAGTCGGGGAGCTGTTTTTT; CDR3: CASSWTGLAGVGELFF
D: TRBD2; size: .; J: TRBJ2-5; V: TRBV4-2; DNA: TGTGCCAGCAGTAAGAAAAACCTAGCGGGAGGGCCAGGGGAGACCCAGTACTTC; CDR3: CASSKKNLAGGPGETQYF
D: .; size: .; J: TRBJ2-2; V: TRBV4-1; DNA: TGCGCCAGCAGCCAAGATCTGGTTGGACTCACTAGGGAGAAATACACCGGGGAGCTGTTTTTT; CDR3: CASSQDLVGLTREKYTGELFF
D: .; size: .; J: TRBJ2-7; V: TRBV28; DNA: TGTGCCTCTCAGCAGGCCGGGACAATGACCTACGAGCAGTACTTC; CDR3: CASQQAGTMTYEQYF
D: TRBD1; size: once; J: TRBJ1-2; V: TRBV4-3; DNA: TGCGCCAGCAGCCAAGATAGAGGGGGCGCTTTTGGCTACACCTTC; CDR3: CASSQDRGGAFGYTF
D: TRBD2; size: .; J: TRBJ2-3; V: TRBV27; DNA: TGTGCCAGCAGTTCCCTCGGGACTAGCGGGGCCCCCTATACGCAGTATTTT; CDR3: CASSSLGTSGAPYTQYF
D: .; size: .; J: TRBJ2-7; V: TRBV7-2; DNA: TGTAACGGGCGGGACCTCTCCTACGAGCAGTACTTC; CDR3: CNGRDLSYEQYF
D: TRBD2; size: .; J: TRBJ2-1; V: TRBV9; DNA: TGTGCCAGCAGCGTCCATAACGGGGGGAGCTCCTACAATGAGCAGTTCTTC; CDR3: CASSVHNGGSSYNEQFF
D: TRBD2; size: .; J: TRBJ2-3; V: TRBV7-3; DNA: TGTGCCAGCAGCCCCATAGCGGGGGCGGGCACAGATACGCAGTATTTT; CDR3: CASSPIAGAGTDTQYF
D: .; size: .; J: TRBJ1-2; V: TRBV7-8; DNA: TGTGCCAGCAGCTTAGATCGACCATTCTTTGGGCAACCTGGGGACTATGGCTACACCTTC; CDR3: CASSLDRPFFGQPGDYGYTF
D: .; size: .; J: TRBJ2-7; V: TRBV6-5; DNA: TGTGCCAGCAAAGGTGGGTCCGAGCAGTACTTC; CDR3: CASKGGSEQYF
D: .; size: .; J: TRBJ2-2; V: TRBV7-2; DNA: TGTGCCAGCAGCTTGTACACCGGGGAGCTGTTTTTT; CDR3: CASSLYTGELFF
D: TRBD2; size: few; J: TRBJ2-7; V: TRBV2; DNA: TGTGCCAGCACATATCTCCTAGCGGGCGGCGAGCAGTACTTC; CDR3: CASTYLLAGGEQYF
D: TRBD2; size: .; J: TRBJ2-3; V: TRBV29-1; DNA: TGCAGCGTTGTCACTAGCGGGGGCCCTAGCACAGATACGCAGTATTTT; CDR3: CSVVTSGGPSTDTQYF
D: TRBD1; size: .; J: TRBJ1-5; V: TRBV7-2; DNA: TGTGCCAGCAGCTTAGCGGCAGGGGGACAGCCCCAGCATTTT; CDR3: CASSLAAGGQPQHF
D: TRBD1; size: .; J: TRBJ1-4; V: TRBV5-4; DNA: TGTGCCAGCAGCGGGCAGGGGGCGCTTTCTAATGAAAAACTGTTTTTT; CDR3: CASSGQGALSNEKLFF
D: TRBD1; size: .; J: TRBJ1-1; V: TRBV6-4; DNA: TGTGCCAGCAGTGACACCGACAGGGGAACTGAAGCTTTCTTT; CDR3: CASSDTDRGTEAFF
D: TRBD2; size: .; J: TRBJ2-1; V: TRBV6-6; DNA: TGTGCCAGCAAAGCGACTAGCGGTATAAATGAGCAGTTCTTC; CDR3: CASKATSGINEQFF
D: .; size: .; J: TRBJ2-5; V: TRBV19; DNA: TGTGCCAGTAGTGCGCCCCGGGACTCGGTGGACGAGACCCAGTACTTC; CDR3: CASSAPRDSVDETQYF
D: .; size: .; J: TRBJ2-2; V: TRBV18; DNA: TGTGCCAGCTCGGATGGGGGGAGCACCGGGGAGCTGTTTTTT; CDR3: CASSDGGSTGELFF
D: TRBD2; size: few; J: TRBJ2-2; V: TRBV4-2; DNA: TGTGCCAGCAGCCCAACTAGCGGGGGGGCGAGGGAGCTGTTTTTT; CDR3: CASSPTSGGARELFF
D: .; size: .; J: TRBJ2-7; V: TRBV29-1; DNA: TGCAGCGTTGAAGGGACCAGGGGACTCACCTACGAGCAGTACTTC; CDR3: CSVEGTRGLTYEQYF
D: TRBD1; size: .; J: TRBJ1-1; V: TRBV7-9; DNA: TGTGCCAGCAGCTCTAGACAGGGCACAAACACTGAAGCTTTCTTT; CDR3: CASSSRQGTNTEAFF
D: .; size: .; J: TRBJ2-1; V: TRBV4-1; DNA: TGCGCCAGCAGCCAAGATCGTGCAGGGCCTAGGCCGGTGCAGTTCTTC; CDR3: CASSQDRAGPRPVQFF
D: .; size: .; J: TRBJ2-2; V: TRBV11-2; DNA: TGTGCCAGCAGCTTAGTAGGACCCGGGGAGCTGTTTTTT; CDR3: CASSLVGPGELFF
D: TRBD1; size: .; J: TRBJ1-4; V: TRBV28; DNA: TGTGCCAGCAGTACCGGGACAGGGGGCGGGAAACTGTTTTTT; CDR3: CASSTGTGGGKLFF
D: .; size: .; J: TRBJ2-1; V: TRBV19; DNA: TGTGCCAGTAGTCTCCAGCACGGGAATCACAATGAGCAGTTCTTC; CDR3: CASSLQHGNHNEQFF
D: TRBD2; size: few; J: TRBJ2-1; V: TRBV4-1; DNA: TGCGCCAGCAGCCCCGCGAGAACGGGAGGGAACCATTATGAGCAGTTCTTC; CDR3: CASSPARTGGNHYEQFF
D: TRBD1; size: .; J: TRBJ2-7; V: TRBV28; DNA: TGTGCCAGCAGTGAGGGACAGGGGGGATTCTACGAGCAGTACTTC; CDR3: CASSEGQGGFYEQYF
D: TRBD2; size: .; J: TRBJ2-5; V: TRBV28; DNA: TGTGCCAGCAGTCAGAGCGGACTAGCCGCTGGGGAGACCCAGTACTTC; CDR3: CASSQSGLAAGETQYF
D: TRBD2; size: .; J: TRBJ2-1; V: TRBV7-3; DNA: TGTGCCAGCAGCCCTAGCGGGAGGGCCGGTGGGAATGAGCAGTTCTTC; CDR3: CASSPSGRAGGNEQFF
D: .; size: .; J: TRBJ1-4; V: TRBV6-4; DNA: TGTGCCAGCAGTGACTCGAAATCCCGGGGCGGCCATGGGGATGAAAAACTGTTTTTT; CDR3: CASSDSKSRGGHGDEKLFF
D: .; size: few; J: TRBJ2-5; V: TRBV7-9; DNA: TGTGCCAGCAGCAAGGTTGAGACCCAGTACTTC; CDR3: CASSKVETQYF